This section outlines one TCR beta chain sequence together with its context. The CDR3 runs 18 residues. This sample is drawn from a study of blood T cell repertoires in COVID-19. Study-level background: Italy, Spain and the United States were the sources of the convalescent and acute COVID-19 samples. Sources were T cells, B-cell-depleted T cells, or PBMCs; the material itself was cDNA or gDNA.

The authors' processing: The authors estimated nucleated cell counts from reference gene primer amplification. The assay was immunoSEQ multiplex PCR, and TCRdb's table has in-frame clones only and misses some. For V, J and clone size, that table is used; D and trimming come from the DNA. The sample carries some 200,000 clones, about 88% recorded once. This sequence was found in a woman older than 75 in a cohort sampled during active or convalescent COVID-19. The rearrangement uses TRBV21-1 and TRBJ2-1; TRBD1, as called in the table, went unchecked against the DNA. TRBV21-1 corresponds to a pseudogene. The sample was peripheral blood. The CDR3 DNA reads TGTGCCAGCAGCAAAGAGTCTAGCGGACAGGGATCCTACAATGAGCAGTTCTTC. Its protein is CASSKESSGQGSYNEQFF.